The 15 T cell receptor beta chains presented below share a single source sample, sequenced in a study of blood T cell repertoires in COVID-19. Using immunoSEQ multiplex PCR, the repertoire was profiled, and TCRdb retains in-frame clones only, with some absent. The sample consists of roughly 430,000 clones, around 90% of them appearing once. Sequencing used PBMCs or T cells enriched from blood (not recorded which). These receptors were obtained from a middle-aged woman with acute COVID-19.

This rearrangement joins TRBV2 to TRBJ2-1; unclear D gene. Germline V gene data show CDR1 as SNHLY and CDR2 as FYNNEI. Trimming took off 4 bases at V and 0 bases at J, with 7 bases between the two ends. The CDR3 sequence is 14 residues long. CDR3 DNA sequence: TGTGCCAGCAGTGTGGAGAGCTCCTACAATGAGCAGTTCTTC. Translating it yields CASSVESSYNEQFF.

V usage is TRBV21-1 and J usage is TRBJ1-6; the table names TRBD1, a call not compared with the DNA. TRBV21-1 is a pseudogene. This CDR3 comprises 12 residues. CDR3 protein: CASSDTNSPLHF. The CDR3 DNA reads TGTGCCAGCAGCGACACCAATTCACCCCTCCACTTT.

V usage is TRBV5-1 and J usage is TRBJ1-2; a possible D gene is TRBD1 (5 bases). Germline CDR1 is SGHRS and CDR2 is YFSETQ. CDR3 length: 16 residues. The germline V and J ends were trimmed by 4 bases and 4 bases, with 20 bases remaining between them. This CDR3 reads CASSTIRQTGAYGYTF. CDR3 in DNA: TGCGCCAGCAGCACAATAAGACAGACCGGCGCCTATGGCTACACCTTC.

The J gene is TRBJ2-7, the V gene TRBV12-3 or TRBV12-4, with a tentative D call TRBD2 (5 bases). The ends were cut back, 3 bases at V and 6 bases at J, with 9 bases in the middle. This CDR3 spans 12 amino acids. This CDR3 is CASSFRGSEQYF. The CDR3 region has the DNA TGTGCCAGCAGTTTTCGGGGAAGCGAGCAGTACTTC.

The chain combines TRBV27 with TRBJ1-5; D is undetermined. The V gene lost 3 bases and the J gene lost 4 bases, with 10 bases spanning the gap. This CDR3 has 14 residues. CDR1 and CDR2 (germline): MNHEY, SMNVEV (reference sequence). This CDR3 reads CASSLEGRNQPQHF. CDR3 nucleotides: TGTGCCAGCAGTTTGGAGGGTAGGAATCAGCCCCAGCATTTT.

The rearrangement links TRBV11-3 to TRBJ2-1, with 7 positions matching TRBD1. Germline CDR1 reads SGHNT; CDR2 reads YENEEA. The CDR3 totals 17 residues. Trimming cost V 1 base and J 0 bases; bases outside gene matches: 6. The CDR3 DNA is TGTGCCAGCAGCTTAGGGACAGGCGCACGCTCCTACAATGAGCAGTTCTTC. It translates to CASSLGTGARSYNEQFF.

The chain uses TRBV3-1 (or the pseudogene TRBV3-2) and TRBJ1-6; tentative D call: TRBD1 (6 bases). Germline CDR1 is LGHDT and CDR2 is YNNKEL (reference sequence). The CDR3 loop spans 16 amino acids. Trimming cost V 4 bases and J 7 bases, with 17 bases left between them. The CDR3 region is CASSRSPMTGNSPLHF. CDR3 sequence (DNA): TGTGCCAGCAGCCGCAGCCCGATGACAGGCAATTCACCCCTCCACTTT.

V gene TRBV10-3 combines with J gene TRBJ1-2, with D possibly matching TRBD1 (6 bases). Per the germline V gene, CDR1 is ENHRY and CDR2 is SYGVKD. There are 12 residues in the CDR3. V lost 6 bases and J 8 bases, leaving 13 bases between the germline ends. DNA of the CDR3: TGTGCCATCAGCGACCGGACAGAAGGCTACACCTTC. This gives the protein CAISDRTEGYTF.

A single count supports this clone. The chain has TRBV9 and TRBJ2-1; D perhaps matches TRBD2 (8 bases). CDR1 and CDR2 from the germline V gene are SGDLS and YYNGEE. This CDR3 has 14 residues. The germline V and J ends were trimmed by 2 bases and 8 bases, with 14 bases remaining between them. For the CDR3, the DNA is TGTGCCAGCAGCGTGGGACTAGGGGGCGATGAGCAGTTCTTC. Protein sequence: CASSVGLGGDEQFF.

This chain's CDR3 is CASSLVQGAQETQYF. DNA of the CDR3: TGTGCCAGCAGCTTAGTGCAGGGGGCGCAGGAGACCCAGTACTTC. The rearrangement uses TRBV7-9 and TRBJ2-5; 8 bases align to TRBD1. This CDR3 spans 15 amino acids. V dropped 1 base and J dropped 5; count of bases not matched to a gene: 6. CDR1 and CDR2 (germline): SEHNR, FQNEAQ (reference sequence). Full variable domain (rest looked up from reference TRBV7-9 and TRBJ2-5): DTGVSQNPRHKITKRGQNVTFRCDPISEHNRLYWYRQTLGQGPEFLTYFQNEAQLEKSRLLSDRFSAERPKGSFSTLEIQRTEQGDSAMYLCASSLVQGAQETQYFGPGTRLLVL.

This chain uses TRBV6-5 with TRBJ2-5; D unresolved. The CDR3 consists of 11 residues. Germline values: CDR1 MNHEY, CDR2 SVGAGI. Trimming took 5 bases from V and 5 from J, leaving 6 bases between them. The CDR3 here is CASSREETQYF. The CDR3 DNA reads TGTGCCAGCAGTCGAGAGGAGACCCAGTACTTC.

A word on this clone: The same CDR3 arises from other DNA sequences in this sample as well. The chain has TRBV20-1 and TRBJ2-3, with 8 positions matching TRBD2. CDR3 length: 14 amino acids. Germline assignment: CDR1 DFQATT and CDR2 SNEGSKA (reference sequence). With 3 bases clipped from V and 0 bases from J, the junction kept 2 bases outside the gene matches. The CDR3 protein is CSASGGGSTDTQYF. CDR3 in DNA: TGCAGTGCTAGTGGCGGGGGGAGCACAGATACGCAGTATTTT.

The chain has TRBV5-6 and TRBJ2-3; maybe TRBD2 (5 bases). The CDR3 has 12 residues. Germline V CDR1 and CDR2: SGHDT, YYEEEE. V was trimmed by 3 bases and J by 6 bases, leaving 8 bases between them. In DNA, the CDR3 is TGTGCCAGCAGCTCCCCGGGGGATACGCAGTATTTT. It translates to CASSSPGDTQYF.

This clone was detected only a few times. The chain joins TRBV6-1 to TRBJ1-1; 7 positions agree with TRBD1. V was clipped by 0 bases and J by 1 base; unmatched bases: 8. This CDR3 spans 17 amino acids. Germline CDR1 is MNHNS and CDR2 is SASEGT. The CDR3 loop is CASSEAGAGGSNTEAFF. In DNA form, the CDR3 reads TGTGCCAGCAGTGAAGCAGGGGCAGGGGGATCGAACACTGAAGCTTTCTTT.

The J gene is TRBJ2-1, the V gene TRBV7-2; 7 bases fit TRBD2. The junction had 6 bases not matched to a gene; V was cut back by 5 bases and J by 5 bases. CDR1 SGHTA and CDR2 FQGNSA come from the germline V gene. This CDR3 contains 14 residues. The CDR3 coding sequence is TGTGCCAGCAGCCCGAGCGGGACTAACAATGAGCAGTTCTTC. Its protein product is CASSPSGTNNEQFF.